This is a list of T cell receptor beta chains from one sample in a study of blood T cell repertoires in COVID-19. Measured with immunoSEQ multiplex PCR; TCRdb has only the in-frame clones, and not every one. Here the sample spans 200,000 or so clones, roughly 76% being singletons. Sequencing input: peripheral blood. The receptors stem from a woman aged 80 or older with COVID-19, enrolled during active disease. CDR3s include the opening cysteine and the closing phenylalanine or tryptophan. The order of the fields is V gene, J gene, CDR3 protein.

V: TRBV27; J: TRBJ2-5; CDR3: CASSSLAGGRETQYF
V: TRBV12-3/TRBV12-4; J: TRBJ1-1; CDR3: CASRQQLNTEAFF
V: TRBV5-1; J: TRBJ2-1; CDR3: CASSQGLAVYNEQFF
V: TRBV5-1; J: TRBJ1-1; CDR3: CASCETGHTEAFF
V: TRBV6-5; J: TRBJ1-2; CDR3: CASSNGQFNYGYTF
V: TRBV28; J: TRBJ2-1; CDR3: CAILPSGRAVNEQFF
V: TRBV5-1; J: TRBJ1-1; CDR3: CASSRDSSNTEAFF
V: TRBV11-2; J: TRBJ2-1; CDR3: CASSLEQGGTFF
V: TRBV20-1; J: TRBJ1-2; CDR3: CSANRGEGYTF
V: TRBV5-1; J: TRBJ1-2; CDR3: CASSSQGQGSYGYTF
V: TRBV5-4; J: TRBJ2-1; CDR3: CASSPRDRGSEQFF
V: TRBV6-5; J: TRBJ1-1; CDR3: CASSTTGEAFF
V: TRBV21-1; J: TRBJ1-2; CDR3: CASSKEGGPTGGEGYTF
V: TRBV4-2; J: TRBJ2-1; CDR3: CASSPFGGGGIYNEQFF
V: TRBV20-1; J: TRBJ2-5; CDR3: CSATSRETQYF
V: TRBV19; J: TRBJ2-2; CDR3: CASSMGHPTGELFF
V: TRBV10-3; J: TRBJ1-2; CDR3: CAISDLRDSANYGYTF
V: TRBV9; J: TRBJ2-7; CDR3: CASSAREGPFLSYEQYF
V: TRBV15; J: TRBJ2-1; CDR3: CATSRDPSGSDEQFF
V: TRBV5-8; J: TRBJ1-3; CDR3: CASSDRGRTGNTIYF
V: TRBV19; J: TRBJ1-1; CDR3: CASSTTVMNTEAFF
V: TRBV18; J: TRBJ2-7; CDR3: CASSPSGTPTTKQYF
V: TRBV2; J: TRBJ2-3; CDR3: CASSGQGGPDTQYF
V: TRBV19; J: TRBJ2-1; CDR3: CASSITGYRYNEQFF
V: TRBV28; J: TRBJ2-3; CDR3: CASSPRRVGTDTQYF
V: TRBV28; J: TRBJ2-5; CDR3: CASSSPAGGTLYQETQYF
V: TRBV3-1/TRBV3-2; J: TRBJ2-1; CDR3: CASSQGGQLNEQFF
V: TRBV15; J: TRBJ2-3; CDR3: CATSRFPAGSGGTDTQYF
V: TRBV18; J: TRBJ2-1; CDR3: CASSPVTSGIGYNEQFF
V: TRBV3-1/TRBV3-2; J: TRBJ2-7; CDR3: CASSLTRTSGSFEQYF
V: TRBV6-2/TRBV6-3; J: TRBJ2-1; CDR3: CASSSGQGAMNEQFF
V: TRBV30; J: TRBJ1-1; CDR3: CAAGQLEAFF
V: TRBV2; J: TRBJ1-2; CDR3: CASRTQGGGYTF
V: TRBV5-6; J: TRBJ2-3; CDR3: CASSLTGTGRDTQYF
V: TRBV7-9; J: TRBJ1-2; CDR3: CASSLFEVSGYTF
V: TRBV18; J: TRBJ1-6; CDR3: CASSPSGVAVGPLHF
V: TRBV4-2; J: TRBJ2-7; CDR3: CASSQGGTPPYEQYF
V: TRBV5-4; J: TRBJ2-1; CDR3: CASSLAVASYNEQFF
V: TRBV7-9; J: TRBJ1-5; CDR3: CASSPEDGGNQPQHF
V: TRBV3-1/TRBV3-2; J: TRBJ2-6; CDR3: CASSSGANVLTF
V: TRBV29-1; J: TRBJ2-7; CDR3: CSVEVVMWGALAGGPLPLPREQYF
V: TRBV5-1; J: TRBJ2-5; CDR3: CASSSRLAGGLETQYF
V: TRBV5-1; J: TRBJ1-2; CDR3: CASSLAVTGRDYGYTF
V: TRBV28; J: TRBJ2-3; CDR3: CASRGAGGIDTQYF
V: TRBV7-2; J: TRBJ1-2; CDR3: CASSRRDSGYTF
V: TRBV28; J: TRBJ2-1; CDR3: CATKESSYNEQFF
V: TRBV5-1; J: TRBJ1-2; CDR3: CASSPTGGVYGYTF
V: TRBV19; J: TRBJ1-2; CDR3: CASNIRGNVFGYTF